One sample yielded the 10 T cell receptor beta chains listed below, sequenced in a study of OX40 agonist ivuxolimab in advanced cancers. Sequenced by immunoSEQ multiplex PCR; TCRdb stores in-frame clones only, minus some. The table includes tens of thousands of clones, roughly 84% detected once. The starting material was CD4+ or CD8+ T cells sorted from blood, obtained in a trial of the OX40 agonist ivuxolimab. These receptors were collected from an adult with an advanced solid tumor such as melanoma, head and neck, liver or kidney cancer.

The rearrangement uses TRBV7-9 and TRBJ2-2, with D unresolved. CDR1 is SEHNR and CDR2 is FQNEAQ in the germline V gene (reference sequence). Trimming shortened V by 3 bases and J by 4 bases, and 15 bases separated the two germline ends. This CDR3 comprises 16 residues. For the CDR3, the DNA is TGTGCCAGCAGCTTTGGTTATGACCCTTCCACCGGGGAGCTGTTTTTT. It codes for CASSFGYDPSTGELFF. Based on the CDR3 plus reference TRBV7-9 and TRBJ2-2, the full variable domain is DTGVSQNPRHKITKRGQNVTFRCDPISEHNRLYWYRQTLGQGPEFLTYFQNEAQLEKSRLLSDRFSAERPKGSFSTLEIQRTEQGDSAMYLCASSFGYDPSTGELFFGEGSRLTVL.

Regarding this clone: The sample has other DNA sequences that encode this CDR3 too. V gene TRBV28 combines with J gene TRBJ1-2; 10 positions agree with TRBD1. CDR1 MDHEN and CDR2 SYDVKM come from the germline V gene. V trimming: 3 bases; J trimming: 7 bases; junction bases outside the gene matches: 2. The CDR3 contains 13 residues. In DNA form, the CDR3 reads TGTGCCAGCAGTTTCCGGGACAGGGGTGGCTACACCTTC. Protein product: CASSFRDRGGYTF.

The V and J genes are TRBV2 and TRBJ2-5; D is undetermined. The CDR3 loop spans 11 amino acids. V gave up 7 bases and J gave up 5 bases, with 8 bases separating them. Germline V gene sequence: CDR1 SNHLY, CDR2 FYNNEI. The CDR3 loop is CASNSFETQYF. The CDR3 coding sequence is TGTGCCAGCAACAGTTTTGAGACCCAGTACTTC. Full variable domain (rest looked up from reference TRBV2 and TRBJ2-5): EPEVTQTPSHQVTQMGQEVILRCVPISNHLYFYWYRQILGQKVEFLVSFYNNEISEKSEIFDDQFSVERPDGSNFTLKIRSTKLEDSAMYFCASNSFETQYFGPGTRLLVL.

This clone was picked up a small number of times. The gene calls are TRBV4-3 and TRBJ1-1; 7 bases align to TRBD1. This CDR3 has 16 residues. The germline V gene encodes CDR1 LGHNA and CDR2 YSLEER. The V and J ends lost 3 bases and 1 base, in that order; junction bases with no gene match: 8. Written as DNA, the CDR3 is TGCGCCAGCAGCCAGAGAGACAGGGTGGAGAACACTGAAGCTTTCTTT. This gives the protein CASSQRDRVENTEAFF.

The J gene is TRBJ2-1, the V gene TRBV5-1, with TRBD1 identical over 7 bases. The ends lost 2 bases at V and 9 bases at J; junction bases unmatched: 5. CDR1 and CDR2 from the germline V gene are SGHRS and YFSETQ. The CDR3 contains 13 residues. CDR3 nucleotides: TGCGCCAGCAGCTTCCAGGGGGATACTGAGCAGTTCTTC. Its protein is CASSFQGDTEQFF.

To note about this clone: The same CDR3 is also encoded by other DNA sequences in this sample. CDR3 nucleotide sequence: TGTGCCTGGAGTGGCTCCTACGAGCAGTACTTC. Translating gives CAWSGSYEQYF. The V call is TRBV30, the J call TRBJ2-7; D gene uncertain. V dropped 1 base and J dropped 0 bases, with 1 base sitting between them. CDR3 length: 11 amino acids. CDR1 and CDR2 (germline): GTSNPN, SVGIG (reference sequence).

The chain recombines TRBV5-5 with TRBJ2-1; D is unclear. Per germline, CDR1 SGHKS and CDR2 YYEKEE (reference sequence). The CDR3 is 15 residues long. Trimming stripped 4 bases from V and 4 bases from J, with 15 bases between. CDR3 nucleotides: TGTGCCAGCAGCGTGGTGCAACGACAATACAATGAGCAGTTCTTC. Protein sequence: CASSVVQRQYNEQFF.

The chain links TRBV7-9 to TRBJ1-2; 11 positions match TRBD1. Germline CDR1 reads SEHNR; CDR2 reads FQNEAQ (reference sequence). This CDR3 region has 15 residues. J was trimmed by 3 bases and V by 5 bases; bases with no gene match: 5. The CDR3 spells CASSPPGQGDYGYTF. In DNA form, the CDR3 reads TGTGCCAGCAGCCCACCGGGACAGGGGGACTATGGCTACACCTTC.

The rearrangement joins TRBV19 to TRBJ1-1, with a weak D call TRBD1 (6 bases). The length of the CDR3 is 15 residues. CDR1 LNHDA and CDR2 SQIVND come from the germline V gene (reference sequence). The germline V and J ends were trimmed by 0 bases and 1 base, with 9 bases remaining between them. CDR3 sequence reads: CASSIDPGANTEAFF. In DNA form, the CDR3 reads TGTGCCAGTAGTATAGATCCAGGGGCGAACACTGAAGCTTTCTTT.

In the case of this clone: The junction departs from the called germline gene at one end, perhaps through a read error. CDR3 in DNA: TGTGCCAGCAAACCGCAACAGGGGGCCTATGGCTACACCTTC. This gives the protein CASKPQQGAYGYTF. V gene TRBV5-1 combines with J gene TRBJ1-2; 9 bases line up with TRBD1. In germline, CDR1 is SGHRS, CDR2 YFSETQ. This CDR3 comprises 14 residues.